This TCR beta chain appears in the sequencing data of a study of monozygotic twins with inflammatory bowel disease. Overall study findings and caveats: Healthy co-twins showed greater TCRbeta diversity (inverse Simpson) than IBD patients.

The CDR3 has 15 residues. CDR1 is SGDLS, CDR2 YYNGEE, per germline. With the 5' RACE reads reprocessed, TCRdb shows one record per CDR3 protein and no DNA. The repertoire shows around 380,000 distinct CDR3 sequences; the top ten hold 2% to 3%. Comments on this clonotype: Its target is not known.

Whole-blood RNA isolation (total RNA) proceeded without T cell sorting. What was sequenced was blood. The gene calls are TRBV9 and TRBJ1-5. This clonotype originated in a human donor with ulcerative colitis or Crohn's disease, or a healthy co-twin of an affected twin (not recorded which). CDR3 amino acids: CASSTRGDSNQPQHF. The full variable domain, its missing parts supplied by reference TRBV9 and TRBJ1-5, is DSGVTQTPKHLITATGQRVTLRCSPRSGDLSVYWYQQSLDQGLQFLIQYYNGEERAKGNILERFSAQQFPDLHSELNLSSLELGDSALYFCASSTRGDSNQPQHFGDGTRLSIL.